This TCR beta chain was retrieved from a study of T cells in Graves' hyperthyroidism and ophthalmopathy. Amplification of TCR beta CDR3 regions was performed using RNA transcripts as template. In the first-round RT-PCR of the TCR CDR3, the HTBI primer set was used. TCRdb ran MiXCR on the multiplex PCR reads and lists one entry per CDR3 protein. The table has 250,000 to 400,000 distinct CDR3 sequences, about 13% seen once; the top ten hold approximately 35%. Germline lookup yields CDR1 ENHRY and CDR2 SYGVKD. This CDR3 is built from 14 residues. Between the trimmed V and J ends, which lost 3 bases and 8 bases, there was a span of 13 bases. This clonotype was recorded at least ten times.

The sequence derives from a woman in her thirties or forties with Graves' ophthalmopathy. This chain connects TRBV10-3 to TRBJ1-4; D ambiguous. Sequencing was carried out using blood. The CDR3 DNA follows: TGTGCCATCAGTGATCGAGGCTCCGGGGAAAAACTGTTTTTT. This gives the protein CAISDRGSGEKLFF.